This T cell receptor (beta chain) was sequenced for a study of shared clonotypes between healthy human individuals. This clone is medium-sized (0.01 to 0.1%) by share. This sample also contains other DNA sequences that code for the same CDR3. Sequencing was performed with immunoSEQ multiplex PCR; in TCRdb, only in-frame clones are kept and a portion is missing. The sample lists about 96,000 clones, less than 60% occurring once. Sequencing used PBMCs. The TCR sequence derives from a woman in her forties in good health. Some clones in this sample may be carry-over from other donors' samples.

The CDR3 reads CASSPGLAGVAYEQYF. The DNA for the CDR3 is TGCGCCAGCAGCCCCGGACTAGCGGGGGTGGCCTACGAGCAGTACTTC. The rearrangement joins TRBV5-1 to TRBJ2-7; 13 nucleotides agree with TRBD2. This CDR3 is built from 16 residues. J lost 2 bases, V lost 4 bases, and 6 bases had no gene match. Germline V lookup: CDR1 SGHRS, CDR2 YFSETQ.